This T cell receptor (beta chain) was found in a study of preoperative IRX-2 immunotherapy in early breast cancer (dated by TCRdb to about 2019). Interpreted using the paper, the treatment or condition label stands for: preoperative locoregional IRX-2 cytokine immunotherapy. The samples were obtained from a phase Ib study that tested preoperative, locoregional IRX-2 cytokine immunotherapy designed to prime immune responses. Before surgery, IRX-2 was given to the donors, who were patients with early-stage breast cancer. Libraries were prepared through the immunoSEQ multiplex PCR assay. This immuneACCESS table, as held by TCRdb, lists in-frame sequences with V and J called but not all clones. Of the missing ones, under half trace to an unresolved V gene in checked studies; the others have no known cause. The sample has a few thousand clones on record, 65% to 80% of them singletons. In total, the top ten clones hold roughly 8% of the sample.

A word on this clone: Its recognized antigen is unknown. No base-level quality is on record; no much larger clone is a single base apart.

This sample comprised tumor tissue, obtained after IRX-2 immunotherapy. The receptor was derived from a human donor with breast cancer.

The sequence in DNA is TGCAGCGTTCGGGACAGGGGGCTCGAGACCCAGTACTTC. It translates to CSVRDRGLETQYF. The chain is assembled from TRBV29-1 and TRBJ2-5; TRBD1 agrees with 12 junctional bases. Spanning cysteine to phenylalanine, the CDR3 consists of 13 amino acids. Solely the CDR3 DNA is kept, with 39 bases framed from the first base. Trimmed from V: 5 bases; trimmed from J: 5 bases; junction bases lacking a gene match: 3. For CDR1 and CDR2, the germline V gene lists SQVTM and ANQGSEA.